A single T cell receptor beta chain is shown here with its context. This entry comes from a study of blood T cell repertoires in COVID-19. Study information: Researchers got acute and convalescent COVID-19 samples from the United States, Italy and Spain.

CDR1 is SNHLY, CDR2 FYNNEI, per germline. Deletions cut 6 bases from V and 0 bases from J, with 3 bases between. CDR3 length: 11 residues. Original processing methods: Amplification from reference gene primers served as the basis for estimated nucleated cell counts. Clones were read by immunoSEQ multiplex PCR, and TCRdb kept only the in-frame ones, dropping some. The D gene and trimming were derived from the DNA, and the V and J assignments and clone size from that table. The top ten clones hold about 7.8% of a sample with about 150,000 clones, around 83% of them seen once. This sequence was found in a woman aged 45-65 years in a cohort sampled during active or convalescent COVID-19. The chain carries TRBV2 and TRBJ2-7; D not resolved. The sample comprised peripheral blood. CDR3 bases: TGTGCCAGCAGCTTCTCCTACGAGCAGTACTTC. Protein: CASSFSYEQYF. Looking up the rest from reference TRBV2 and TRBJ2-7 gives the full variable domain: EPEVTQTPSHQVTQMGQEVILRCVPISNHLYFYWYRQILGQKVEFLVSFYNNEISEKSEIFDDQFSVERPDGSNFTLKIRSTKLEDSAMYFCASSFSYEQYFGPGTRLTVT.